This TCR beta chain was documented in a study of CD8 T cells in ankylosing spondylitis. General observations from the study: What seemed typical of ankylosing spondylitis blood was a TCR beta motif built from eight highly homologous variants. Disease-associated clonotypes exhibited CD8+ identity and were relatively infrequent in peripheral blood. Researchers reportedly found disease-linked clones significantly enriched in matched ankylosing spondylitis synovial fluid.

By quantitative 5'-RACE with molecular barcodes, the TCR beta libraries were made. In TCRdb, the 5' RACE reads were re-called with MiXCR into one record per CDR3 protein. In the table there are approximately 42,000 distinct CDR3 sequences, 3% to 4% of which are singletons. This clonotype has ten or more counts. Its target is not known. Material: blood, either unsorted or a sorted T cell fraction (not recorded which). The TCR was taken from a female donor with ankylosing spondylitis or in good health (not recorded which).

CDR3 sequence: CASSALTDGKLFF. Written as DNA, the CDR3 is TGTGCCAGCAGCGCCTTGACAGACGGAAAACTGTTTTTT. The rearrangement joins TRBV9 to TRBJ1-4, with D possibly matching TRBD1 (5 bases). Germline CDR1 and CDR2: SGDLS and YYNGEE. The CDR3 covers 13 residues. Trimming left V 3 bases short and J 10 bases short, with 13 bases between.